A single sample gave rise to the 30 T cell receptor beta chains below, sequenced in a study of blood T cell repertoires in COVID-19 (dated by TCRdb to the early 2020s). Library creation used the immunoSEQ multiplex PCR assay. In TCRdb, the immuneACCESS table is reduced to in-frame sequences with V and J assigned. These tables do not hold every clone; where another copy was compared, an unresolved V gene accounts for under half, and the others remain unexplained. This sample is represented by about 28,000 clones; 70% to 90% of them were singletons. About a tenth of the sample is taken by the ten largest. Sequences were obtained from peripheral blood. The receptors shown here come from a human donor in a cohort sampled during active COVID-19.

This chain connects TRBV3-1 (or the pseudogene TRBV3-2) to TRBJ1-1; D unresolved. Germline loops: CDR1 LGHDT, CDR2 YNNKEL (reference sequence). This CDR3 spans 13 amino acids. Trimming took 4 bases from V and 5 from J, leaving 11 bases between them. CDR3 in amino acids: CASSRSLRTEAFF. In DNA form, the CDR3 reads TGTGCCAGCAGCCGGTCCCTGAGGACTGAAGCTTTCTTT.

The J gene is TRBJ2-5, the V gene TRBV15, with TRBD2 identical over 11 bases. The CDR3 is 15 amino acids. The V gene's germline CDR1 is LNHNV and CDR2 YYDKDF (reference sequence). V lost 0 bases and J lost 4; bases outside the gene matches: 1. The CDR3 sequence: CATSRDSGRGETQYF. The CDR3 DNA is TGTGCCACCAGCAGAGATAGCGGGAGGGGAGAGACCCAGTACTTC.

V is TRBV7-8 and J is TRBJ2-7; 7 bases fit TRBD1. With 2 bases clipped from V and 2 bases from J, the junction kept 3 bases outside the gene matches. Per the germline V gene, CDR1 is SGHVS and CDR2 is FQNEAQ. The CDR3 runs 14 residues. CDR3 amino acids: CASSLRQGAYEQYF. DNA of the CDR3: TGTGCCAGCAGCTTACGACAGGGAGCCTACGAGCAGTACTTC.

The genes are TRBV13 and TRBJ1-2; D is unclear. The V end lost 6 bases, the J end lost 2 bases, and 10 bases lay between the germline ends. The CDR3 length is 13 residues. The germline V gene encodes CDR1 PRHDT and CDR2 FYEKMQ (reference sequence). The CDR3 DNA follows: TGTGCCAGCAGACTAGGCCGGAACTATGGCTACACCTTC. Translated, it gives CASRLGRNYGYTF.

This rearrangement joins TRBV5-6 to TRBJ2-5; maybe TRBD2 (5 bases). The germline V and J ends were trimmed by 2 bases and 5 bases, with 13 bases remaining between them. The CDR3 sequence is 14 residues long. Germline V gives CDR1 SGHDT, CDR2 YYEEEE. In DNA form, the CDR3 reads TGTGCCAGCAGCTTTAGGGAGAGCGGCGAGACCCAGTACTTC. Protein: CASSFRESGETQYF.

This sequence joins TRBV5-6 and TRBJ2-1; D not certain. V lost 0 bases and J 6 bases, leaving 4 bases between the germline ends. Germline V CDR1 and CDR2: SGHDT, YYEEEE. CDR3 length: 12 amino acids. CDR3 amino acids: CASSLAVNEQFF. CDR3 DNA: TGTGCCAGCAGCTTGGCGGTCAATGAGCAGTTCTTC.

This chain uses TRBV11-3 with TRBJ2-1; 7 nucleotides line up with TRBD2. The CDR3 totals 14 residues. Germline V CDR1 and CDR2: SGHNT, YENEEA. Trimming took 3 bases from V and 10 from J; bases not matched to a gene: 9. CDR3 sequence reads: CASSLGGVPDEQFF. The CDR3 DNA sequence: TGTGCCAGCAGCTTGGGGGGGGTCCCCGACGAGCAGTTCTTC.

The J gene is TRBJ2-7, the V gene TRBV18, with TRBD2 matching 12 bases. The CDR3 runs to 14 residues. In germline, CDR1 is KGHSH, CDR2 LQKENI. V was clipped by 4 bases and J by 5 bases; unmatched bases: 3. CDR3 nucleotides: TGTGCCAGCTCACGGACTAGCGGGAAGAACGAGCAGTACTTC. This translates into CASSRTSGKNEQYF.

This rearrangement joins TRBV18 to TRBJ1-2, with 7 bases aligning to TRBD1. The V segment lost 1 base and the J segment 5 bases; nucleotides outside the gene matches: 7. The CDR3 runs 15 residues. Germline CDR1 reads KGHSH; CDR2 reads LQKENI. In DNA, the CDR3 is TGTGCCAGCTCACCACTACAGGGGACTCAATATGGCTACACCTTC. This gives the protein CASSPLQGTQYGYTF.

CDR3 coding DNA: TGTGCCAGGGACAGTACGAAGACCCAGTACTTC. Its protein is CARDSTKTQYF. The chain links TRBV6-4 to TRBJ2-5; D might be TRBD1 (6 bases). CDR1 and CDR2 from the germline V gene are MRHNA and SNTAGT. The CDR3 runs to 11 residues. V was shortened by 9 bases and J by 6 bases, with 11 bases between the two germline ends.

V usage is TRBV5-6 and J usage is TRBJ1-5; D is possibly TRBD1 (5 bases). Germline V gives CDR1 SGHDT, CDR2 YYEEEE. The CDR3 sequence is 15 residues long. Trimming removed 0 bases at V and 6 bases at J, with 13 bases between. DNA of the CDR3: TGTGCCAGCAGCTTGGCCAGTGACAGTATTCAGCCCCAGCATTTT. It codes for CASSLASDSIQPQHF.

The CDR3 reads CASSQEQTGVSYEQYF. CDR3 bases: TGTGCCAGCAGCCAAGAGCAGACAGGGGTCTCCTACGAGCAGTACTTC. The J gene is TRBJ2-7, the V gene TRBV3-1 (or the pseudogene TRBV3-2); 8 bases are shared with TRBD1. Germline V gene data show CDR1 as LGHDT and CDR2 as YNNKEL (reference sequence). The length of the CDR3 is 16 residues. V was pared by 0 bases and J by 0 bases, with 4 bases of the junction left unmatched.

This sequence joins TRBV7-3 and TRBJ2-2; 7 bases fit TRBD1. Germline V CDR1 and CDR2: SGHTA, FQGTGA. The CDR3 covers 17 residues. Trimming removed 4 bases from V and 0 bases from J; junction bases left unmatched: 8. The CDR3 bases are TGTGCCAGCAGCTCTTCGACCGGGACAGCGAACACCGGGGAGCTGTTTTTT. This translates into CASSSSTGTANTGELFF. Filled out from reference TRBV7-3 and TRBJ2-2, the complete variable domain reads GAGVSQTPSNKVTEKGKYVELRCDPISGHTALYWYRQSLGQGPEFLIYFQGTGAADDSGLPNDRFFAVRPEGSVSTLKIQRTERGDSAVYLCASSSSTGTANTGELFFGEGSRLTVL.

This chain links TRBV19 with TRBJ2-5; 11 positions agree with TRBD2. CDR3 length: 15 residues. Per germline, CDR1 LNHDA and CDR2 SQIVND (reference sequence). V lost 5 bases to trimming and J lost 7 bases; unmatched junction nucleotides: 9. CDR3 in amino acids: CASSPGLAERGTQYF. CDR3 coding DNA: TGTGCCAGTAGTCCGGGACTAGCGGAGAGGGGGACCCAGTACTTC.

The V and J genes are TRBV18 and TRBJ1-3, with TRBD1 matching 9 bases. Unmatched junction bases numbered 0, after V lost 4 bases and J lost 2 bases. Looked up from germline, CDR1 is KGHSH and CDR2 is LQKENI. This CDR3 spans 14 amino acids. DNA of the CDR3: TGTGCCAGCTCACGGGACAGGGCTGGAAACACCATATATTTT. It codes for CASSRDRAGNTIYF. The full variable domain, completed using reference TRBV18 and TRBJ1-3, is NAGVMQNPRHLVRRRGQEARLRCSPMKGHSHVYWYRQLPEEGLKFMVYLQKENIIDESGMPKERFSAEFPKEGPSILRIQQVVRGDSAAYFCASSRDRAGNTIYFGEGSWLTVV.

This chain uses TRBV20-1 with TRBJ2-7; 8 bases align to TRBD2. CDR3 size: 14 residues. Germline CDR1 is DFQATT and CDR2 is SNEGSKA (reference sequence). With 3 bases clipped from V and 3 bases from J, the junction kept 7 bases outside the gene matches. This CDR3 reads CSASASGRLYEQYF. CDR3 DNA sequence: TGCAGTGCTAGTGCGAGCGGGAGACTCTACGAGCAGTACTTC.

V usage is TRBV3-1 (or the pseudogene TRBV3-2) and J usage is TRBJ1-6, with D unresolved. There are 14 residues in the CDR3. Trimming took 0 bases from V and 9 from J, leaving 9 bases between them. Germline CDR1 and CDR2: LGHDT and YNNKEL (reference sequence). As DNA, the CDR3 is TGTGCCAGCAGCCAAGAGTTGAGGATTTCACCCCTCCACTTT. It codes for CASSQELRISPLHF.

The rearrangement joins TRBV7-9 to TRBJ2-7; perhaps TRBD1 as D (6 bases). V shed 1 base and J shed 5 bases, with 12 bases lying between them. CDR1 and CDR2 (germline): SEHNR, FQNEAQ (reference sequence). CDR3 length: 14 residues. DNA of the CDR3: TGTGCCAGCAGCTTAGAACAGGGTTGGGACGAGCAGTACTTC. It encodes CASSLEQGWDEQYF.

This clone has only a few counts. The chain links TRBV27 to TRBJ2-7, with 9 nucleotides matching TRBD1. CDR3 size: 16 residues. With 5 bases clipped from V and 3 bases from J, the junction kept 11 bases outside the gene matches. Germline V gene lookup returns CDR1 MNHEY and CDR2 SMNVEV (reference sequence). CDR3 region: CASSPILDRGFYEQYF. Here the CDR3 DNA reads TGTGCCAGCAGTCCAATATTGGACAGGGGATTCTACGAGCAGTACTTC.

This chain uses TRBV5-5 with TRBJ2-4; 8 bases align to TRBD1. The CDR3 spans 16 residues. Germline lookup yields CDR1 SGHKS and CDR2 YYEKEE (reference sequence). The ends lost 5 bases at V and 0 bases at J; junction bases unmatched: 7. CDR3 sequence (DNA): TGTGCCAGCAGGGACAGGGACTCAAAAGCCAAAAACATTCAGTACTTC. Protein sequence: CASRDRDSKAKNIQYF.

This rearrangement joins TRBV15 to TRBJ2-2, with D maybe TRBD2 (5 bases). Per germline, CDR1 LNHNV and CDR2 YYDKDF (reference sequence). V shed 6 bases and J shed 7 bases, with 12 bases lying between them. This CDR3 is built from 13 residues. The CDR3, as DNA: TGTGCCACCAGAATCGGCGAGGGCGGGGAGCTGTTTTTT. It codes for CATRIGEGGELFF.

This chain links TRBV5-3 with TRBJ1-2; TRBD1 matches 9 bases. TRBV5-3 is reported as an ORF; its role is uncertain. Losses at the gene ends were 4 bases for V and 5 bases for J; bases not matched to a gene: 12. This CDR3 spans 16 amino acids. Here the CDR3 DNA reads TGTGCCAGAAGCCCCCACACAGGGGGCGAGTGGTATGGCTACACCTTC. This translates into CARSPHTGGEWYGYTF.

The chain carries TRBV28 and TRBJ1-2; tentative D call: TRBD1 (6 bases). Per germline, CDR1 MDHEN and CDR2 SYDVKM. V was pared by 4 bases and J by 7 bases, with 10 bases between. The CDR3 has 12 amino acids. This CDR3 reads CASSWAGVGYTF. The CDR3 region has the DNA TGTGCCAGCAGTTGGGCAGGGGTTGGCTACACCTTC.

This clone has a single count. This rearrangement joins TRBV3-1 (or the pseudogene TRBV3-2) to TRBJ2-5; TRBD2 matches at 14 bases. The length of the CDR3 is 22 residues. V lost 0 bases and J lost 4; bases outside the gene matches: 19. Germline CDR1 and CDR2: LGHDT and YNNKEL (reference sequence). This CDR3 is CASSQDYPPLTSGGDDRETQYF. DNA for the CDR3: TGTGCCAGCAGCCAAGATTACCCCCCATTGACTAGCGGGGGGGATGATAGAGAGACCCAGTACTTC.

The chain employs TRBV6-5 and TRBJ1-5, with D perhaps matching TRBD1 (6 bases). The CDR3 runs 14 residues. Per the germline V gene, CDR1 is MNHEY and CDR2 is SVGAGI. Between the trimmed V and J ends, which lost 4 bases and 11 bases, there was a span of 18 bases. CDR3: CASSSPPLGGAQHF. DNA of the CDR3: TGTGCCAGCAGTTCCCCTCCTCTAGGGGGGGCCCAGCATTTT.

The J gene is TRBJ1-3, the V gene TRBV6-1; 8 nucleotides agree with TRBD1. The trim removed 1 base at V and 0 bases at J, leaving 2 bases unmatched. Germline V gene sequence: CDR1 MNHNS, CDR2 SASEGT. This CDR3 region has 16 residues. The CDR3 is CASSEGTGLSGNTIYF. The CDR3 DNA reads TGTGCCAGCAGTGAAGGGACAGGGCTCTCTGGAAACACCATATATTTT.

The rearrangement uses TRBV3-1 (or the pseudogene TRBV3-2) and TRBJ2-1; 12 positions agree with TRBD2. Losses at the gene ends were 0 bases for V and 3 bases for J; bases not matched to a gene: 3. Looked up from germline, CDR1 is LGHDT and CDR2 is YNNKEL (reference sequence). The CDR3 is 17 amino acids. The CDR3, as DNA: TGTGCCAGCAGCCAAGATTTGACTAGCGGGAGCTACAATGAGCAGTTCTTC. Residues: CASSQDLTSGSYNEQFF.

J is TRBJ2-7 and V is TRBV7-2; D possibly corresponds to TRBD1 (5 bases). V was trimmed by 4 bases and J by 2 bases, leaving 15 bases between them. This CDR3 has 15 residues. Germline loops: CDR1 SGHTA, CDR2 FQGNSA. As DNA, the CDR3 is TGTGCCAGCAGCTCTCTGGACACGGCTGCCTACGAGCAGTACTTC. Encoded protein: CASSSLDTAAYEQYF.

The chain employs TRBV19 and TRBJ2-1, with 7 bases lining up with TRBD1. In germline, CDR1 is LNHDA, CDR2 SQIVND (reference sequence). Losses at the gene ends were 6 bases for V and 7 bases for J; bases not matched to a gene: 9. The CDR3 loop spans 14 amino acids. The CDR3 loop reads CASRAPGQRNEQFF. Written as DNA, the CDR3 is TGTGCCAGTAGGGCCCCGGGACAGAGAAATGAGCAGTTCTTC.

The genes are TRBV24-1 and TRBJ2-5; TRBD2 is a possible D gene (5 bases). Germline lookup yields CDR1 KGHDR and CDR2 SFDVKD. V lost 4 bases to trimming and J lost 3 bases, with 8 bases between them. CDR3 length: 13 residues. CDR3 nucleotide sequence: TGTGCCACCAGTGAGGAGGACGAAGAGACCCAGTACTTC. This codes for CATSEEDEETQYF.